This T cell receptor beta chain appears in the sequencing data of a study of T cells after yellow fever vaccination. Study-wide context: Libraries from low-cell-number fractions were prepared with the SMART-Seq v4 Ultra Low Input RNA kit. General study results and limits: Contamination by abundant bulk-population clonotypes could be present in FACS-sorted repertoires. A small share of clonotypes appeared in both CD4 and CD8 compartments.

Production of TCR cDNA was by 5'RACE template switching, which also added a universal primer site and UMIs. TCRdb passed the 5' RACE reads through MiXCR, listing each CDR3 protein once. The table shows 550,000 to 750,000 distinct CDR3 sequences, with roughly 14% occurring only once. With respect to this clonotype: The target antigen is unknown.

Germline V gives CDR1 LNHDA, CDR2 SQIVND (reference sequence). The V end was cut by 7 bases, the J end by 9 bases, with 21 bases between. This CDR3 has 14 amino acids. The sequence was obtained from a man younger than 45 who received the YFV17D yellow fever vaccine. The sample was PBMCs, taken on the day of the yellow fever booster vaccination. The chain combines TRBV19 with TRBJ1-2; TRBD1 is a possible D gene (6 bases). This CDR3 is CASTLLRQEGSYTF. Here the CDR3 DNA reads TGTGCCAGTACCCTCCTCCGACAGGAAGGAAGCTACACCTTC.